This T cell receptor beta chain appears in the sequencing data of a study of shared clonotypes between healthy human individuals. This CDR3 contains 17 residues. The V end was cut by 0 bases, the J end by 6 bases, with 18 bases between. Per germline, CDR1 LNHNV and CDR2 YYDKDF (reference sequence). CD8 cells regarded as naive lacked CD45RO, were positively chosen for CCR7, and omitted terminally differentiated effector memory CD45RA+ cells. Only Caucasian adults living in Nashville, Tennessee made up the donor group. Profiling relied on immunoSEQ multiplex PCR, and the TCRdb table lists in-frame clones only, not all of them. The sample has some 2,100,000 clones; approximately 94% are singletons.

The TCR comes from a man aged 18 to 30 in good health. Some clones in this sample may be carry-over from other donors' samples. Material: naive CD8+ T cells from PBMCs. V is TRBV15 and J is TRBJ1-5; D unclear. Here the CDR3 DNA reads TGTGCCACCAGCAGAGATTCACGGGAAGGACGCGGTCAGCCCCAGCATTTT. It encodes CATSRDSREGRGQPQHF. Based on the CDR3 plus reference TRBV15 and TRBJ1-5, the full variable domain is DAMVIQNPRYQVTQFGKPVTLSCSQTLNHNVMYWYQQKSSQAPKLLFHYYDKDFNNEADTPDNFQSRRPNTSFCFLDIRSPGLGDTAMYLCATSRDSREGRGQPQHFGDGTRLSIL.